This T cell receptor (beta chain) was documented in a study of vaccination effects on CD4 cells after COVID-19. Study-level background: Participants each got two BNT162b2 or mRNA-1273 vaccine doses.

CD4+ T cells specific for antigen were expanded with viral peptide pools by the ViraFEST assay before sequencing. The authors isolated CD4+ T cells after 9 to 10 days of culture. Vaccinated recipients, who were negative for nucleocapsid antibodies, had no history of SARS-CoV-2 infection. Concerning this clone: Its target is not known.

Clones were read by immunoSEQ multiplex PCR, and TCRdb kept only the in-frame ones, dropping some. Of 70,000 or so clones in the sample, under 85% were seen once. Study-wide results and limits: Infection-derived and vaccine-derived clones contracted markedly late after vaccination. Convalescent patients in the study were few, and early post-infection timepoints were absent. Only a single clone (1 of 255 vaccine-induced clones in healthy vaccinees) cross-reacted with common cold coronaviruses.

This sample comprised CD4+ T cells from PBMCs cultured with HCoV-NL63 spike peptides, obtained before COVID-19 vaccination. This clonotype was obtained from a human donor who received a COVID-19 vaccine.

The CDR3 is CASSLDQGRTEAFF. CDR3 sequence (DNA): TGCGCCAGCAGCTTGGATCAGGGGAGGACTGAAGCTTTCTTT. The chain employs TRBV5-1 and TRBJ1-1, with D perhaps TRBD1 (6 bases). The germline V gene encodes CDR1 SGHRS and CDR2 YFSETQ. The CDR3 spans 14 residues. Trimming cost V 0 bases and J 5 bases, with 11 bases left between them.